Each of the 4 T cell receptor beta chains below was sequenced from the same sample in a study of OX40 agonist ivuxolimab in advanced cancers. Here immunoSEQ multiplex PCR was the method, and the copy in TCRdb shows in-frame clones only, minus some. The sample consists of roughly 60,000 clones, 70% to 90% of them appearing once. The sample in question was CD4+ or CD8+ T cells sorted from blood, obtained in a trial of the OX40 agonist ivuxolimab. Source of these receptors: an adult with an advanced solid tumor such as melanoma, head and neck, liver or kidney cancer.

The J gene is TRBJ2-7, the V gene TRBV10-3, with D possibly matching TRBD1 (6 bases). Germline assignment: CDR1 ENHRY and CDR2 SYGVKD. V dropped 6 bases and J dropped 7 bases, with 13 bases sitting between them. The CDR3 sequence is 12 residues long. CDR3 nucleotide sequence: TGTGCCATCAGGGACAGTTATTATGAGCAGTACTTC. Translated, it gives CAIRDSYYEQYF.

This sequence joins TRBV2 and TRBJ2-3; TRBD2 matches 14 bases. The CDR3 extends over 17 amino acids. From germline, CDR1 is SNHLY and CDR2 FYNNEI. Trimming at V came to 1 base and at J to 1 base, leaving 1 base not matched to a gene. CDR3 sequence reads: CASSEGGLAGGTDTQYF. The CDR3, as DNA: TGTGCCAGCAGTGAAGGGGGACTAGCGGGGGGCACAGATACGCAGTATTTT. Full variable domain (remainder filled in from reference TRBV2 and TRBJ2-3): EPEVTQTPSHQVTQMGQEVILRCVPISNHLYFYWYRQILGQKVEFLVSFYNNEISEKSEIFDDQFSVERPDGSNFTLKIRSTKLEDSAMYFCASSEGGLAGGTDTQYFGPGTRLTVL.

CDR3 in amino acids: CATSTPGQFYEQYF. The CDR3 bases are TGTGCCACCAGCACACCGGGACAGTTCTACGAGCAGTACTTC. The chain carries TRBV15 and TRBJ2-7, with 7 nucleotides matching TRBD1. With V trimmed by 4 bases and J by 3 bases, 6 bases remained unmatched. The CDR3 is 14 amino acids. Looked up from germline, CDR1 is LNHNV and CDR2 is YYDKDF (reference sequence).

A single count supports this clone. V is TRBV5-1 and J is TRBJ2-2; D tentatively reads TRBD1 or TRBD2 (5 bases each). The ends were cut back, 4 bases at V and 0 bases at J, with 10 bases in the middle. The germline V gene has CDR1 SGHRS and CDR2 YFSETQ. This CDR3 contains 15 residues. CDR3 sequence reads: CASSLGTANTGELFF. The CDR3 nucleotides read TGCGCCAGCAGCCTCGGGACGGCGAACACCGGGGAGCTGTTTTTT.